Reported below is one TCR beta chain. Its antigen is unidentified. A read error may account for a junction end that differs from germline. This specimen belongs to a study of T cells after yellow fever vaccination. Whole-study findings and limits: Clones that expanded after primary vaccination mostly reappeared after the booster (96% CD4, 70% to 90% CD8). The secondary response was weaker but peaked faster, day 5 versus 15.

It was through 5'RACE template switching that TCR cDNA was made, with a universal primer site and UMIs added. TCRdb ran MiXCR on the 5' RACE reads and lists one entry per CDR3 protein. In the table there are some 120,000 distinct CDR3 sequences, approximately 9% of which are singletons. Per the germline V gene, CDR1 is SGHAT and CDR2 is FQNNGV. CDR3 length: 16 residues. The source of this sequence is a man between 18 and 35 years old who received the YFV17D yellow fever vaccine. The material sequenced was CD8+ T cells sorted from PBMCs, taken on the day of the yellow fever booster vaccination. V is TRBV11-2 and J is TRBJ1-2; the D is unclear. The CDR3 region has the DNA TGTGCCAGCAGTTTAGCGGACCGATCATTAGTCTATGGCTACACCTTC. It codes for CASSLADRSLVYGYTF.